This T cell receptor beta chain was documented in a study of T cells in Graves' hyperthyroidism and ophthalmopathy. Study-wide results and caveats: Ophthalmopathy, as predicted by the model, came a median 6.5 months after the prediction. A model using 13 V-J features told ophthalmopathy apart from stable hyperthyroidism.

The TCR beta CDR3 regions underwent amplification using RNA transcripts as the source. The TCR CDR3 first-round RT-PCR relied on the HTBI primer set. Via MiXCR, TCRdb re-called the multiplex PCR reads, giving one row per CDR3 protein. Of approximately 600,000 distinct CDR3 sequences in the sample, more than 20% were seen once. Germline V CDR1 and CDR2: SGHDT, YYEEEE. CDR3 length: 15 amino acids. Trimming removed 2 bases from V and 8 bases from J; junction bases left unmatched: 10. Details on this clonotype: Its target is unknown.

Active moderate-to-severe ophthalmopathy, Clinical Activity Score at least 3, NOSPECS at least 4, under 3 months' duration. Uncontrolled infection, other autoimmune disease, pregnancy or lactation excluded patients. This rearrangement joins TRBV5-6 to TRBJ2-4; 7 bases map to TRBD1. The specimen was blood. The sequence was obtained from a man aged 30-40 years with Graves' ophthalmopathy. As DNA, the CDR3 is TGTGCCAGCAGCTTCCGAGAGGGGGCCCAGGACATTCAGTACTTC. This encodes CASSFREGAQDIQYF.